These 23 T cell receptor beta chains were sequenced from one sample in a study of monozygotic twins with cystic fibrosis. Measured with immunoSEQ multiplex PCR; TCRdb has only the in-frame clones, and not every one. The sample holds about 22,000 clones, over 95% seen once. The specimen was blood. These receptors were collected from a girl between 5 and 17 years old with cystic fibrosis.

J is TRBJ2-3 and V is TRBV5-6; 10 nucleotides align to TRBD2. Germline trimming cut 6 bases from V and 3 bases from J; bases unmatched to any gene: 7. This CDR3 spans 15 amino acids. Per the germline V gene, CDR1 is SGHDT and CDR2 is YYEEEE. The CDR3 spells CASIPAGGSTDTQYF. In nucleotides, the CDR3 is TGTGCCAGCATCCCAGCGGGAGGGTCGACAGATACGCAGTATTTT.

The chain combines TRBV7-2 with TRBJ2-1; 13 bases fit TRBD2. Per the germline V gene, CDR1 is SGHTA and CDR2 is FQGNSA. V lost 5 bases and J lost 1; bases outside the gene matches: 8. There are 18 residues in the CDR3. The chain's CDR3 is CASSRGLAGVRSYNEQFF. The CDR3 nucleotides are TGTGCCAGCAGCAGAGGACTAGCGGGAGTTAGATCCTACAATGAGCAGTTCTTC.

The genes are TRBV7-8 and TRBJ2-3; maybe TRBD2 (5 bases). The germline gives CDR1 SGHVS, CDR2 FQNEAQ. This CDR3 region has 18 residues. The V end was cut by 3 bases, the J end by 0 bases, with 19 bases between. The CDR3 loop reads CASSFTGEGGLSTDTQYF. CDR3 DNA sequence: TGTGCCAGCAGCTTTACCGGGGAAGGAGGTTTAAGCACAGATACGCAGTATTTT.

The rearrangement uses TRBV30 and TRBJ1-4; D possibly corresponds to TRBD1 (5 bases). The germline V gene encodes CDR1 GTSNPN and CDR2 SVGIG (reference sequence). The CDR3 contains 15 residues. Trimming left V 1 base short and J 1 base short, with 10 bases between. CDR3 sequence reads: CAWSGTRETNEKLFF. CDR3 nucleotide sequence: TGTGCCTGGAGTGGAACCAGGGAAACTAATGAAAAACTGTTTTTT.

This sequence joins TRBV6-5 and TRBJ1-3; 7 nucleotides match TRBD1. The length of the CDR3 is 15 residues. The V gene's germline CDR1 is MNHEY and CDR2 SVGAGI. V dropped 4 bases and J dropped 2; count of bases not matched to a gene: 5. For the CDR3, the DNA is TGTGCCAGCAGTTCGGGACAGCTGGCTGGAAACACCATATATTTT. Its protein product is CASSSGQLAGNTIYF.

The chain carries TRBV10-1 and TRBJ1-5; 9 bases agree with TRBD1. The germline CDR1 and CDR2 sequences are WNHNN and SYGVQD (reference sequence). The CDR3 spans 13 residues. The V segment lost 7 bases and the J segment 8 bases; nucleotides outside the gene matches: 6. CDR3 in amino acids: CASITGGAKPQHF. Written as DNA, the CDR3 is TGCGCCAGCATCACAGGGGGCGCGAAGCCCCAGCATTTT.

V gene TRBV5-1 combines with J gene TRBJ1-1; the D is unclear. Germline CDR1 and CDR2: SGHRS and YFSETQ. V lost 5 bases and J 2 bases, leaving 10 bases between the germline ends. The CDR3 contains 13 residues. CDR3 amino acids: CASSFKLNTEAFF. The CDR3 DNA follows: TGCGCCAGCAGTTTCAAGCTTAACACTGAAGCTTTCTTT.

This chain links TRBV14 with TRBJ1-5; D is perhaps TRBD1 (5 bases). V dropped 0 bases and J dropped 1 base, with 13 bases sitting between them. The CDR3 is 17 residues long. Germline V gives CDR1 SGHDN, CDR2 FVKESK. The DNA for the CDR3 is TGTGCCAGCAGCCAAGATTGGCAAGGGACGAGCAATCAGCCCCAGCATTTT. Protein: CASSQDWQGTSNQPQHF. The full variable domain, completed using reference TRBV14 and TRBJ1-5, is EAGVTQFPSHSVIEKGQTVTLRCDPISGHDNLYWYRRVMGKEIKFLLHFVKESKQDESGMPNNRFLAERTGGTYSTLKVQPAELEDSGVYFCASSQDWQGTSNQPQHFGDGTRLSIL.

J is TRBJ1-1 and V is TRBV30, with D tentatively TRBD1 (6 bases). Deletions cut 6 bases from V and 1 base from J, with 9 bases between. The CDR3 length is 12 residues. Germline V CDR1 and CDR2: GTSNPN, SVGIG (reference sequence). The CDR3 coding sequence is TGTGCCTGCAGGGGAAAGAACACTGAAGCTTTCTTT. As protein: CACRGKNTEAFF.

The J gene is TRBJ2-1, the V gene TRBV7-6, with D tentatively TRBD1 or TRBD2 (6 bases each). The CDR3 contains 16 residues. V lost 1 base and J lost 6, with 16 bases in between. Germline lookup yields CDR1 SGHVS and CDR2 FNYEAQ. The DNA for the CDR3 is TGTGCCAGCAGCTTAGGCTTGGGGGCCGGGGGCAATGAGCAGTTCTTC. Translation gives CASSLGLGAGGNEQFF. The full variable domain, its missing parts supplied by reference TRBV7-6 and TRBJ2-1, is GAGVSQSPRYKVTKRGQDVALRCDPISGHVSLYWYRQALGQGPEFLTYFNYEAQQDKSGLPNDRFSAERPEGSISTLTIQRTEQRDSAMYRCASSLGLGAGGNEQFFGPGTRLTVL.

The chain combines TRBV4-1 with TRBJ1-3, with D perhaps matching TRBD1 (6 bases). This CDR3 contains 16 residues. The germline V gene encodes CDR1 MGHRA and CDR2 YSYEKL. Trimming removed 3 bases at V and 0 bases at J, with 12 bases between. DNA of the CDR3: TGCGCCAGCAGCCACTATAGCAGGGGCTCTGGAAACACCATATATTTT. Translation: CASSHYSRGSGNTIYF.

For the CDR3, the DNA is TGTGCCAGCAGCGTAGATTGGACAGGTGGCACAGATACGCAGTATTTT. Amino acids: CASSVDWTGGTDTQYF. The rearrangement joins TRBV9 to TRBJ2-3; 7 bases are shared with TRBD1. From germline, CDR1 is SGDLS and CDR2 YYNGEE. With V trimmed by 0 bases and J by 1 base, 5 bases remained unmatched. The CDR3 totals 16 residues.

The chain carries TRBV5-4 and TRBJ1-2; D perhaps matches TRBD1 (6 bases). Trimming took off 0 bases at V and 8 bases at J, with 14 bases between the two ends. The CDR3 runs 14 residues. The germline gives CDR1 SGHNT, CDR2 YYREEE (reference sequence). The CDR3 region has the DNA TGTGCCAGCAGCTTGGAGGGCAGGGGAAACGGCTACACCTTC. Protein product: CASSLEGRGNGYTF.

The V and J genes are TRBV4-3 and TRBJ2-1, with D unclear. The CDR3 spans 16 residues. Germline V gene sequence: CDR1 LGHNA, CDR2 YSLEER. V lost 0 bases and J 5 bases, leaving 14 bases between the germline ends. The CDR3 sequence: CASSQDPTLNNNEQFF. CDR3 nucleotides: TGCGCCAGCAGCCAAGATCCGACCCTCAACAACAATGAGCAGTTCTTC.

V usage is TRBV7-9 and J usage is TRBJ2-5; 7 nucleotides align to TRBD1. There are 13 residues in the CDR3. Germline lookup yields CDR1 SEHNR and CDR2 FQNEAQ (reference sequence). The V and J ends lost 8 bases and 0 bases, in that order; junction bases with no gene match: 3. The CDR3 sequence is CASDDRDQETQYF. The DNA of the CDR3 is TGTGCCAGCGACGACAGGGACCAAGAGACCCAGTACTTC.

The V call is TRBV4-3, the J call TRBJ1-1; 8 bases are shared with TRBD1. Germline lookup yields CDR1 LGHNA and CDR2 YSLEER. The CDR3 loop spans 15 amino acids. Trimming took 0 bases from V and 4 from J; bases not matched to a gene: 4. CDR3 sequence (DNA): TGCGCCAGCAGCCAAGACCCCGGACAGGGCACTGAAGCTTTCTTT. As protein: CASSQDPGQGTEAFF.

The rearrangement joins TRBV6-5 to TRBJ2-7; D gene ambiguous. The V end was cut by 7 bases, the J end by 4 bases, with 17 bases between. The CDR3 consists of 14 residues. Germline values: CDR1 MNHEY, CDR2 SVGAGI. CDR3 region: CASIPPGRPYEQYF. As DNA, the CDR3 is TGTGCCAGCATACCTCCCGGGCGGCCTTACGAGCAGTACTTC.

The chain employs TRBV29-1 and TRBJ2-1; the D gene is possibly TRBD1 (6 bases). Per the germline V gene, CDR1 is SQVTM and CDR2 is ANQGSEA. V lost 7 bases, J lost 4 bases, and 26 bases lay in between. This CDR3 is 17 amino acids long. The CDR3 nucleotides are TGCAGCGCCCGGGACACAAAGGGTCTGTACGGGTACAATGAGCAGTTCTTC. Residues: CSARDTKGLYGYNEQFF.

The chain carries TRBV7-8 and TRBJ2-2, with 9 bases fitting TRBD2. CDR1 and CDR2 from the germline V gene are SGHVS and FQNEAQ. Trimming took 5 bases from V and 6 from J; bases not matched to a gene: 7. The CDR3 is made up of 15 amino acids. CDR3 in DNA: TGTGCCAGCAGCCTCCGGACTAGCGTCTCCGGGGAGCTGTTTTTT. Translated, it gives CASSLRTSVSGELFF. Full variable domain (missing parts from reference TRBV7-8 and TRBJ2-2): GAGVSQSPRYKVAKRGQDVALRCDPISGHVSLFWYQQALGQGPEFLTYFQNEAQLDKSGLPSDRFFAERPEGSVSTLKIQRTQQEDSAVYLCASSLRTSVSGELFFGEGSRLTVL.

The chain couples TRBV30 to TRBJ2-2, with 8 positions matching TRBD1. The ends lost 0 bases at V and 6 bases at J; junction bases unmatched: 15. This CDR3 contains 18 residues. From germline, CDR1 is GTSNPN and CDR2 SVGIG (reference sequence). This CDR3 is CAWSVSRDRSKWAGELFF. In DNA, the CDR3 is TGTGCCTGGAGTGTCAGTCGGGACAGGTCAAAGTGGGCCGGGGAGCTGTTTTTT.

The chain couples TRBV7-9 to TRBJ1-1; no clear D. The CDR3 extends over 11 amino acids. CDR1 is SEHNR and CDR2 is FQNEAQ in the germline V gene (reference sequence). Trimming pared 1 base from V and 7 bases from J, leaving 4 bases between. CDR3: CASSLGGEAFF. CDR3 in DNA: TGTGCCAGCAGCTTAGGGGGTGAAGCTTTCTTT.

This chain uses TRBV14 with TRBJ2-2, with 13 bases that match TRBD2. V was clipped by 5 bases and J by 2 bases; unmatched bases: 5. The CDR3 is 17 amino acids. The germline V gene encodes CDR1 SGHDN and CDR2 FVKESK. In DNA form, the CDR3 reads TGTGCCAGCAGCTACGGACTAGCGGGAGTAAACACCGGGGAGCTGTTTTTT. Encoded protein: CASSYGLAGVNTGELFF.

This chain connects TRBV28 to TRBJ2-1; D is possibly TRBD2 (5 bases). V lost 6 bases to trimming and J lost 0 bases, with 12 bases between them. Germline CDR1 reads MDHEN; CDR2 reads SYDVKM. The length of the CDR3 is 15 residues. CDR3 in amino acids: CASSPRRSSYNEQFF. The CDR3 bases are TGTGCCAGCAGCCCCAGGAGGAGCTCCTACAATGAGCAGTTCTTC. The whole variable domain, filled in from reference TRBV28 and TRBJ2-1, reads DVKVTQSSRYLVKRTGEKVFLECVQDMDHENMFWYRQDPGLGLRLIYFSYDVKMKEKGDIPEGYSVSREKKERFSLILESASTNQTSMYLCASSPRRSSYNEQFFGPGTRLTVL.